Following are 20 T cell receptor beta chains from one sample sequenced in a study of cytomegalovirus exposure and HLA in healthy donors (dated by TCRdb to about 2017). The library relied on the immunoSEQ multiplex PCR assay. The multiplex PCR relied on a mix of 60 forward primers for TCR Vbeta segments and 13 reverse primers for TCR Jbeta segments. In its TCRdb copy, this immuneACCESS table keeps in-frame sequences only and misses some clones. Where compared with another copy, unresolved V genes explain less than half of these, and the others have no known cause. The sample table contains approximately 140,000 clones; only one count was recorded for approximately 65% of them. Of the sample, approximately 6.5% falls within the top ten clones. Sequenced: PBMCs. These receptors were collected from an older woman in good health and CMV-seronegative.

The table lists this clone with a count of one. The chain carries TRBV7-9 and TRBJ1-2, with 7 bases identical to TRBD1. The J segment lost 0 bases and the V segment lost 6 bases, leaving 7 bases of the junction unmatched. The CDR3 loop spans 15 amino acids. Germline lookup yields CDR1 SEHNR and CDR2 FQNEAQ (reference sequence). This CDR3 reads CASREGGSANYGYTF. The CDR3 coding sequence is TGTGCCAGCAGGGAAGGGGGCTCAGCTAACTATGGCTACACCTTC.

This rearrangement joins TRBV18 to TRBJ2-1; D not certain. The CDR3 extends over 15 amino acids. Deletions cut 3 bases from V and 5 bases from J, with 14 bases between. Germline CDR1 and CDR2: KGHSH and LQKENI. The CDR3 region is CASSPLPGSHNEQFF. In nucleotides, the CDR3 is TGTGCCAGCTCACCGCTGCCGGGTTCCCACAATGAGCAGTTCTTC.

This clone was counted only a few times. The genes are TRBV6-5 and TRBJ2-5; possible D gene TRBD2, 7 bases. The J call may not be correct, given that the DNA end is closer to TRBJ2-7. This CDR3 has 13 amino acids. Germline assignment: CDR1 MNHEY and CDR2 SVGAGI. The CDR3 DNA reads as TGTGCCAGCAGGCGAGGGGGGGACTACGAGCAGTACTTC. The encoded protein is CASRRGGDYEQYF.

The chain has TRBV18 and TRBJ1-1, with TRBD1 matching over 8 bases. Germline CDR1 and CDR2: KGHSH and LQKENI. CDR3 length: 15 amino acids. V shed 3 bases and J 0 bases; nucleotides not matched to a gene: 3. Written as DNA, the CDR3 is TGTGCCAGCTCACCCCGGACAGGGATGAACACTGAAGCTTTCTTT. Protein product: CASSPRTGMNTEAFF.

The chain is built from TRBV18 and TRBJ1-2; 9 nucleotides match TRBD1. This CDR3 region has 13 residues. From germline, CDR1 is KGHSH and CDR2 LQKENI. The trim removed 4 bases at V and 4 bases at J, leaving 1 base unmatched. The CDR3 loop reads CASSRDRAYGYTF. The CDR3 DNA sequence: TGTGCCAGCTCACGGGACAGGGCCTATGGCTACACCTTC. Full variable domain (rest looked up from reference TRBV18 and TRBJ1-2): NAGVMQNPRHLVRRRGQEARLRCSPMKGHSHVYWYRQLPEEGLKFMVYLQKENIIDESGMPKERFSAEFPKEGPSILRIQQVVRGDSAAYFCASSRDRAYGYTFGSGTRLTVV.

This clone was seen once. This chain connects TRBV19 to TRBJ1-2, with D tentatively TRBD1 (5 bases). This CDR3 comprises 12 residues. V lost 3 bases to trimming and J lost 8 bases, with 10 bases between them. CDR1 LNHDA and CDR2 SQIVND come from the germline V gene (reference sequence). The CDR3 loop reads CASSMFQGGYTF. The CDR3 nucleotides are TGTGCCAGTAGTATGTTCCAGGGAGGCTACACCTTC.

The rearrangement links TRBV10-3 to TRBJ2-7, with TRBD2 matching over 13 bases. CDR3 length equals 17 residues. Germline V gives CDR1 ENHRY, CDR2 SYGVKD. V was pared by 4 bases and J by 5 bases, with 11 bases of the junction left unmatched. Here the CDR3 DNA reads TGTGCCATCAGTGGGACTAGCGGGAGCGTTTCGGGCGACGAGCAGTACTTC. Translation gives CAISGTSGSVSGDEQYF.

This clone was seen only once. The chain is built from TRBV28 and TRBJ2-7, with a tentative D call TRBD1 (6 bases). The CDR3 sequence is 14 residues long. Germline values: CDR1 MDHEN, CDR2 SYDVKM. With 7 bases removed from V and 2 bases from J, the gap between germline ends came to 15 bases. The CDR3 is CASTLPGQTYEQYF. The CDR3 DNA is TGTGCCAGCACCCTGCCCGGACAGACCTACGAGCAGTACTTC. Full variable domain (outside the CDR3, taken from reference TRBV28 and TRBJ2-7): DVKVTQSSRYLVKRTGEKVFLECVQDMDHENMFWYRQDPGLGLRLIYFSYDVKMKEKGDIPEGYSVSREKKERFSLILESASTNQTSMYLCASTLPGQTYEQYFGPGTRLTVT.

The table lists this clone with a few counts. This chain connects TRBV15 to TRBJ1-2; 9 positions agree with TRBD1. CDR1 and CDR2 from the germline V gene are LNHNV and YYDKDF (reference sequence). The CDR3 extends over 14 amino acids. V was clipped by 8 bases and J by 2 bases; unmatched bases: 6. The CDR3 sequence is CATSSTGGNYGYTF. Here the CDR3 DNA reads TGTGCCACCTCTTCGACAGGGGGAAACTATGGCTACACCTTC.

This clone has only a few counts. The chain's CDR3 is CASSRDGGIGELFF. CDR3 coding DNA: TGTGCCAGCAGCCGAGACGGGGGGATTGGGGAGCTGTTTTTT. The chain joins TRBV6-5 to TRBJ2-2, with 7 bases identical to TRBD2. This CDR3 region has 14 residues. Germline lookup yields CDR1 MNHEY and CDR2 SVGAGI. Germline trimming cut 6 bases from V and 8 bases from J; bases unmatched to any gene: 9.

The chain employs TRBV10-2 and TRBJ1-1, with D tentatively TRBD1 (5 bases). This CDR3 is 13 amino acids long. The germline gives CDR1 WSHSY, CDR2 SAAADI. V lost 6 bases to trimming and J lost 7 bases, with 15 bases between them. CDR3 nucleotide sequence: TGCGCCAGCAGCAGGGCCGGTCTAGATGAAGCTTTCTTT. It yields the protein CASSRAGLDEAFF.

J is TRBJ2-1 and V is TRBV5-1; D gene unclear. Germline lookup yields CDR1 SGHRS and CDR2 YFSETQ. This CDR3 has 16 residues. The germline V and J ends were trimmed by 3 bases and 0 bases, with 13 bases remaining between them. For the CDR3, the DNA is TGCGCCAGCAGCTCTATCAACTCGGGCTCCTACAATGAGCAGTTCTTC. Protein product: CASSSINSGSYNEQFF.

This clone came up once. The chain is built from TRBV9 and TRBJ1-2, with TRBD1 matching over 11 bases. The V gene end was trimmed by 2 bases and the J gene end by 3 bases; junction bases not matched to a gene: 3. CDR1 and CDR2 (germline): SGDLS, YYNGEE. The length of the CDR3 is 15 residues. CDR3 sequence (DNA): TGTGCCAGCAGCGTGGGACAGGGGGGGTACTATGGCTACACCTTC. Translating it yields CASSVGQGGYYGYTF.

This clone was observed a handful of times. The chain carries TRBV29-1 and TRBJ1-2; 7 nucleotides line up with TRBD1. Germline values: CDR1 SQVTM, CDR2 ANQGSEA. There are 11 residues in the CDR3. J gave up 8 bases and V 6 bases, and 6 bases lay outside the gene matches. CDR3 nucleotides: TGCAGCGTCCTCGACAGGGAGGGCTACACCTTC. This sequence encodes CSVLDREGYTF. Drawing the rest from reference TRBV29-1 and TRBJ1-2, the complete variable domain is SAVISQKPSRDICQRGTSLTIQCQVDSQVTMMFWYRQQPGQSLTLIATANQGSEATYESGFVIDKFPISRPNLTFSTLTVSNMSPEDSSIYLCSVLDREGYTFGSGTRLTVV.

This clone was picked up a small number of times. This sequence joins TRBV5-6 and TRBJ2-1; 7 bases line up with TRBD1. Germline V lookup: CDR1 SGHDT, CDR2 YYEEEE. CDR3 length: 16 amino acids. The V gene end was trimmed by 2 bases and the J gene end by 1 base; junction bases not matched to a gene: 6. DNA of the CDR3: TGTGCCAGCAGCTTCAAGGGGGCCCGATCCTACAATGAGCAGTTCTTC. This gives the protein CASSFKGARSYNEQFF.

Concerning this clone: The germline gene is not matched at one end of the junction; a read error may be the cause. The rearrangement joins TRBV14 to TRBJ1-4, with 9 bases identical to TRBD1. The CDR3 covers 17 residues. The V gene's germline CDR1 is SGHDN and CDR2 FVKESK. Here the CDR3 reads CASSKEVPGTGSVKLFF. The CDR3 DNA reads TGTGCCAGCAGCAAAGAAGTCCCCGGGACAGGGAGTGTAAAACTGTTTTTT. Together with reference TRBV14 and TRBJ1-4, the CDR3 gives the full variable domain: EAGVTQFPSHSVIEKGQTVTLRCDPISGHDNLYWYRRVMGKEIKFLLHFVKESKQDESGMPNNRFLAERTGGTYSTLKVQPAELEDSGVYFCASSKEVPGTGSVKLFFGSGTQLSVL.

This chain connects TRBV6-1 to TRBJ2-1, with D perhaps TRBD2 (6 bases). Germline values: CDR1 MNHNS, CDR2 SASEGT. V shed 10 bases and J shed 9 bases, with 10 bases lying between them. The CDR3 totals 10 residues. CDR3: CATTSIEQFF. The CDR3 coding sequence is TGTGCCACCACTAGCATTGAGCAGTTCTTC.

The chain recombines TRBV21-1 with TRBJ2-2; TRBD2, the table's D call, lacks a check against the DNA. TRBV21-1 is a pseudogene locus. The CDR3 consists of 22 residues. CDR3 protein: CASSKPGTGAKGLADYTGELFF. The CDR3 DNA sequence: TGTGCCAGCAGCAAACCAGGGACAGGGGCGAAGGGACTAGCGGACTACACCGGGGAGCTGTTTTTT.

This clone came up once. The V and J genes are TRBV7-2 and TRBJ2-7, with 8 bases fitting TRBD1. V was pared by 5 bases and J by 2 bases, with 8 bases of the junction left unmatched. The CDR3 sequence is 15 residues long. Germline V gene sequence: CDR1 SGHTA, CDR2 FQGNSA. The CDR3 DNA reads as TGTGCCAGCAGCCCCGGACAGGGCGTCCCCTACGAGCAGTACTTC. This sequence encodes CASSPGQGVPYEQYF.

The chain links TRBV15 to TRBJ1-2; D remains unclear. Germline loops: CDR1 LNHNV, CDR2 YYDKDF (reference sequence). This CDR3 has 13 amino acids. Between the trimmed V and J ends, which lost 3 bases and 2 bases, there was a span of 7 bases. The CDR3 protein is CATSRAGNYGYTF. The CDR3 DNA follows: TGTGCCACCAGCAGGGCAGGAAACTATGGCTACACCTTC.